This T cell receptor beta chain stems from a study of CD8+CD57+ T cells in acquired aplastic anemia. The study profiled TCR beta VDJ and CDR3 using genomic DNA as template. TCRdb recomputed calls from the reads with MiXCR, one row per CDR3 protein. The sample holds 200,000 to 300,000 distinct CDR3 sequences, approximately 50% seen once. All sequencing subjects had displayed CD8+CD57+ cell expansion on flow cytometry. The length of the CDR3 is 15 residues. This sequence joins TRBV3-2 and TRBJ2-7; the table gives TRBD1 as D, unverified against the DNA. TRBV3-2 is deemed a pseudogene. The sample consisted of sorted CD4+, CD8+, or CD8+CD57+ T cells (not recorded which) from PBMCs. This sequence was found in a human donor with aplastic anemia. This CDR3 reads CASPRDRDRVSEQYF. CDR3 DNA sequence: TGTGCCAGCCCACGAGACCGGGACAGGGTTAGTGAGCAGTACTTC.